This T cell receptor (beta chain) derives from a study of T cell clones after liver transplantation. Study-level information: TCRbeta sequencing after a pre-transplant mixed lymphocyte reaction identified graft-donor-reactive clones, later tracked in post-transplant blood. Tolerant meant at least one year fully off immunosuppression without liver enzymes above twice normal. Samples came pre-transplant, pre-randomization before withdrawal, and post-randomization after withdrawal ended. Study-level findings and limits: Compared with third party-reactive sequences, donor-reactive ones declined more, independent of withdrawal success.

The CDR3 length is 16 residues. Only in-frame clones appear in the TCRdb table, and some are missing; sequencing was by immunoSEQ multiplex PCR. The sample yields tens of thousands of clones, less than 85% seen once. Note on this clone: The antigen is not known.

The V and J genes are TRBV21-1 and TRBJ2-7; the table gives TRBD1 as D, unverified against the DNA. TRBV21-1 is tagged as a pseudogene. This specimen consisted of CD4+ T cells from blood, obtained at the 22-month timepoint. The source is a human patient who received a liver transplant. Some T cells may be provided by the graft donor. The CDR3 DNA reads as TGTGCCAGCTTTGAAGAAGACACCTCCCTCTCCTACGAGCAGTACTTC. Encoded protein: CASFEEDTSLSYEQYF.